A selection of T cell receptor beta chains follows, all from one sample in a study of blood T cell repertoires in COVID-19. Using immunoSEQ multiplex PCR, the repertoire was profiled, and TCRdb retains in-frame clones only, with some absent. Seen here are approximately 260,000 clones, around 90% observed once, and the top ten hold around 9.6%. Sequenced sample: peripheral blood. These receptors all stem from a woman aged 70-85 years with COVID-19, enrolled during active disease. Each CDR3 is given with its conserved first and last residue. A D gene is named only where the DNA matches it firmly. Rows give clone size only sometimes, using once, few, many, or a class for an expanded clone.

clone_size d_call j_call v_call cdr3_nt cdr3_aa
NA NA TRBJ1-2 TRBV12-3/TRBV12-4 TGTGCCAGCAGTCCCGGACATCTCTATGGCTACACCTTC CASSPGHLYGYTF
NA TRBD1 TRBJ1-2 TRBV11-2 TGTGCCAGCAGCTTAGTACCCCCCTCGGGGACAGAACTCGGTGGCTACACCTTC CASSLVPPSGTELGGYTF
NA TRBD2 TRBJ2-1 TRBV5-1 TGCGCCAGCAGCTTGGGGTCGAGCGGGAGGAACTACAATGAGCAGTTCTTC CASSLGSSGRNYNEQFF
NA TRBD2 TRBJ2-7 TRBV9 TGTGCCAGCAGCGTTTCCGGGACTAGCGGGAGGGTAGGAGAGCAGTACTTC CASSVSGTSGRVGEQYF
NA NA TRBJ2-2 TRBV7-8 TGTGCCAGCAGCTTAGCGCAGTATAACACCGGGGAGCTGTTTTTT CASSLAQYNTGELFF
NA TRBD2 TRBJ2-4 TRBV2 TGTGCCAGCAGTGTAGAGGCGGGAGCCCGAAACATTCAGTACTTC CASSVEAGARNIQYF
NA NA TRBJ1-3 TRBV27 TGTGCCAGCAGACAGAGCTCTGGAAACACCATATATTTT CASRQSSGNTIYF
NA TRBD1 TRBJ2-7 TRBV2 TGTGCCAGCAGTGAAGGGACAGGGCAGCTCTACGAGCAGTACTTC CASSEGTGQLYEQYF
NA NA TRBJ1-6 TRBV28 TGTGCCAGCAGTACCTCAGGGCATAATTCACCCCTCCACTTT CASSTSGHNSPLHF
NA TRBD1 TRBJ1-1 TRBV3-1/TRBV3-2 TGTGCCAGCAGCCAATGGACAGGGGGAACTGAAGCTTTCTTT CASSQWTGGTEAFF
NA NA TRBJ1-2 TRBV3-1/TRBV3-2 TGTGCCAGCAGCCAAGATGTCGGACATACCTATGGCTACACCTTC CASSQDVGHTYGYTF
NA TRBD1 TRBJ1-2 TRBV12-3/TRBV12-4 TGTGCCAGCACCCCAGGGGGGTATGGCTACACCTTC CASTPGGYGYTF
NA NA TRBJ2-7 TRBV28 TGTGCCAGCAGTTTGAGGGGAGGAGTCTACGAGCAGTACTTC CASSLRGGVYEQYF
NA NA TRBJ1-1 TRBV30 TGTGCCTGGAGTGTAAGCACGGTGAACACTGAAGCTTTCTTT CAWSVSTVNTEAFF
NA NA TRBJ2-1 TRBV5-1 TGCGCCAGCAGCTTGGGGGTAGGCCTAGCTTACAATGAGCAGTTCTTC CASSLGVGLAYNEQFF
once NA TRBJ1-4 TRBV5-1 TGCGCCAGCAGCTTGGTTGGGGGCTCAAGCACTAATGAAAAACTGTTTTTT CASSLVGGSSTNEKLFF
NA NA TRBJ2-3 TRBV7-6 TGTGCCAGCAGCTTACCGAGAACTTCCCGGCAGGTGCCTTATACGCAGTATTTT CASSLPRTSRQVPYTQYF
NA TRBD1 TRBJ2-7 TRBV30 TGTGCCTTAAGACAGGGGTTCTACGAGCAGTACTTC CALRQGFYEQYF
NA TRBD1 TRBJ1-2 TRBV19 TGTGCCAGTGCCCGGGACAGGGACTATGGCTACACCTTC CASARDRDYGYTF
once NA TRBJ2-1 TRBV24-1 TGTGCCACCAGTGACACGGACAGGGAGGGGTACAATGAGCAGTTCTTC CATSDTDREGYNEQFF
once TRBD1 TRBJ2-3 TRBV6-2/TRBV6-3 TGTGCCAGCAGTTACCAAGGACAGGGGGGTACGCAGTATTTT CASSYQGQGGTQYF
NA TRBD2 TRBJ2-5 TRBV3-1/TRBV3-2 TGTGCCAGCAGTCGTGGGACTAGCGGGAAGGAGACCCAGTACTTC CASSRGTSGKETQYF
NA NA TRBJ2-3 TRBV6-2/TRBV6-3 TGTGCCAGCAGCCGCGGGGTCCCAGATACGCAGTATTTT CASSRGVPDTQYF
NA NA TRBJ1-2 TRBV24-1 TGTGCCACCAGTACGGAGTCCTACTATGGCTACACCTTC CATSTESYYGYTF
NA NA TRBJ1-3 TRBV30 TGTGCCTGGAGTGCAACAGGGTTTGGTCGTGGAAACACCATATATTTT CAWSATGFGRGNTIYF
NA NA TRBJ2-2 TRBV2 TGTGCCAGCAGTCAGCAGGACACCGGGGAGCTGTTTTTT CASSQQDTGELFF